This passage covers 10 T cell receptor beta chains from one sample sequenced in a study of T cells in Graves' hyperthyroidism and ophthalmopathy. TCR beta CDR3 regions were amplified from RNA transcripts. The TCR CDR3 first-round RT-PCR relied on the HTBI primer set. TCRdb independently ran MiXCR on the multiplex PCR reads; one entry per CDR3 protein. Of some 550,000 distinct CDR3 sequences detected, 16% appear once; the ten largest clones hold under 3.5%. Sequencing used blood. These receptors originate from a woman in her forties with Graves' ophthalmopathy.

The CDR3 DNA reads as TGTGCCAGCAGTACCGGCTTTTCTAGCGGGAGCTCCTACAATGAGCAGTTCTTC. Translated: CASSTGFSSGSSYNEQFF. V is TRBV6-2 or TRBV6-3 and J is TRBJ2-1; 10 nucleotides agree with TRBD2. The CDR3 runs to 18 residues. Germline assignment: CDR1 MNHEY and CDR2 SVGEGT. V lost 5 bases and J lost 0; bases outside the gene matches: 10.

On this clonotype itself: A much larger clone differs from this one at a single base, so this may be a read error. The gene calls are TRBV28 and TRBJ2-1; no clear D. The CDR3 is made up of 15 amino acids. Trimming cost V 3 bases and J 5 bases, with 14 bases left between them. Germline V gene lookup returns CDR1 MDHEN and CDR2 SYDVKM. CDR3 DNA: TGTGCCAGCAGTTTCAGTCGCGCCTTGGACAATGAGCAGTTCTTC. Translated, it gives CASSFSRALDNEQFF.

CDR3 DNA: TGCGCCAGCAGCCTCCGGGACAACTCTAACTATGGCTACACCTTC. It translates to CASSLRDNSNYGYTF. This rearrangement joins TRBV5-1 to TRBJ1-2; weak D call: TRBD1 (6 bases). Trimming stripped 4 bases from V and 0 bases from J, with 13 bases between. The CDR3 consists of 15 residues. Germline V gene data show CDR1 as SGHRS and CDR2 as YFSETQ.

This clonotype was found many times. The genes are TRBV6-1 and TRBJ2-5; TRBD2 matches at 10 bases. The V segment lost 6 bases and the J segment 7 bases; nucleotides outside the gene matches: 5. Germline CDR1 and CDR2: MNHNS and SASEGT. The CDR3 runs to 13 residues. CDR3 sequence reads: CASRASGSRTQYF. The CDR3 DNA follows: TGTGCCAGCAGAGCTAGCGGGAGTCGGACCCAGTACTTC.

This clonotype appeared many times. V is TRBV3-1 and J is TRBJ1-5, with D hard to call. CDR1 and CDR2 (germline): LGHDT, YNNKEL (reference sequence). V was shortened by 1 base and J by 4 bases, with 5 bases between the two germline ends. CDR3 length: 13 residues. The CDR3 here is CASSQGWNQPQHF. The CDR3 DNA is TGTGCCAGCAGCCAAGGGTGGAATCAGCCCCAGCATTTT.

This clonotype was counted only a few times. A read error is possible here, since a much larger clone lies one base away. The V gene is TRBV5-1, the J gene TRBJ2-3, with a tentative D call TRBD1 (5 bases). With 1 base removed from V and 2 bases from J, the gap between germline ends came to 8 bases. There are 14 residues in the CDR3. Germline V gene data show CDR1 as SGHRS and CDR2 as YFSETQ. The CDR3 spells CASSLKQDTDTQYF. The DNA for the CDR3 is TGCGCCAGCAGCTTGAAACAGGACACAGATACGCAGTATTTT.

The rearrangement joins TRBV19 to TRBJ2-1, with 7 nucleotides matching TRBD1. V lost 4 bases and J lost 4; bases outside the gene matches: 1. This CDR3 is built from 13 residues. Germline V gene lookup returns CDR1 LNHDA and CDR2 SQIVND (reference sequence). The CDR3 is CASSKGAYNEQFF. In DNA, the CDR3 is TGTGCCAGTAGTAAGGGGGCGTACAATGAGCAGTTCTTC.

Here the CDR3 reads CASSADNLRSNQPQHF. Here the CDR3 DNA reads TGTGCCAGCAGTGCCGACAACCTTAGAAGCAATCAGCCCCAGCATTTT. This chain joins TRBV2 and TRBJ1-5; D is uncertain. The CDR3 has 16 residues. CDR1 and CDR2 (germline): SNHLY, FYNNEI. Trimming pared 4 bases from V and 1 base from J, leaving 14 bases between.

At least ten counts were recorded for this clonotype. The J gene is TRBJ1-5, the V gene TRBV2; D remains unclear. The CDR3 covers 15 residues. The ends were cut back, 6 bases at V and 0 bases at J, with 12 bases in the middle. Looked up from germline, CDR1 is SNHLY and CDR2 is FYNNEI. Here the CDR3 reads CASRNLGISNQPQHF. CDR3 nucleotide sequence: TGTGCCAGCAGGAACCTAGGGATTAGCAATCAGCCCCAGCATTTT.

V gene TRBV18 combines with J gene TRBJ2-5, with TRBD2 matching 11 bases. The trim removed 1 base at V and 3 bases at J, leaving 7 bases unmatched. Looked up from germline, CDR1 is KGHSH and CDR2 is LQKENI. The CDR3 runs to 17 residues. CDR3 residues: CASSPQPGTSGKETQYF. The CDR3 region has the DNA TGTGCCAGCTCACCACAACCCGGGACTAGCGGAAAAGAGACCCAGTACTTC.